This TCR beta chain was obtained from a study of T cells after posttransplantation cyclophosphamide. Generated by immunoSEQ multiplex PCR, the TCRdb table keeps only in-frame clones and is missing some. The table has tens of thousands of clones, 93% seen once; the top ten hold roughly 2.9%. Germline V CDR1 and CDR2: SGHTA, FQGNSA. The CDR3 has 12 amino acids. Trimming stripped 2 bases from V and 12 bases from J, with 14 bases between. On the day of bone marrow donation, the related graft donor provided peripheral blood. The gene calls are TRBV7-2 and TRBJ2-7, with D unclear. The specimen sequenced was PBMCs. The TCR was taken from a young woman in good health and a related stem cell transplant donor. The DNA of the CDR3 is TGTGCCAGCAGCTTACCGGCAGGCGAACCGTACTTC. Amino acid sequence: CASSLPAGEPYF.